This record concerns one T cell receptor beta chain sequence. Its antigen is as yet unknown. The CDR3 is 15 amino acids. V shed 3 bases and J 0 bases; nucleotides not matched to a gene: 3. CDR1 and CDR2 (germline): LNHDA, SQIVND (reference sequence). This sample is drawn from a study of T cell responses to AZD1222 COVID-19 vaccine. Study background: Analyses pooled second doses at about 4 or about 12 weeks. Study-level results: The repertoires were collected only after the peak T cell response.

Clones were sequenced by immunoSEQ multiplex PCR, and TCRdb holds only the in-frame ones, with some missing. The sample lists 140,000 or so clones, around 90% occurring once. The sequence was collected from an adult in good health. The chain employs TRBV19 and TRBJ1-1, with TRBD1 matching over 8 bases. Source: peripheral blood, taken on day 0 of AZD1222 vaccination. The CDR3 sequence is CASSIRGLVNTEAFF. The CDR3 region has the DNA TGTGCCAGTAGTATCAGGGGGCTGGTGAACACTGAAGCTTTCTTT.